Many counts were recorded for the clone carrying this TCR beta chain. Its antigen is still unknown. These data originate in a study of early T cells in non-severe SARS-CoV-2 infection. General observations from the study: Matching with VDJdb favored anti-spike CD8 responses (missing private and CD4 specificities).

The CDR3 spans 21 residues. The ends lost 2 bases at V and 0 bases at J; junction bases unmatched: 20. Individual cDNA molecules carried attached unique molecular identifiers. TCRdb analysed the 5' RACE reads with MiXCR anew, one entry per CDR3 protein. The sample yields tens of thousands of distinct CDR3 sequences, 9% to 15% seen once. The sample comprised whole blood. The J gene is TRBJ2-7, the V gene TRBV12-3 or TRBV12-4; 9 nucleotides agree with TRBD1. This receptor was taken from an adult who was a healthcare worker with PCR-confirmed SARS-CoV-2 infection or an uninfected control (not recorded which). The CDR3: CASSLKGSGTGSSSSSYEQYF. CDR3 DNA sequence: TGTGCCAGCAGTTTAAAGGGATCCGGGACAGGGTCTTCCTCCAGCTCCTACGAGCAGTACTTC.